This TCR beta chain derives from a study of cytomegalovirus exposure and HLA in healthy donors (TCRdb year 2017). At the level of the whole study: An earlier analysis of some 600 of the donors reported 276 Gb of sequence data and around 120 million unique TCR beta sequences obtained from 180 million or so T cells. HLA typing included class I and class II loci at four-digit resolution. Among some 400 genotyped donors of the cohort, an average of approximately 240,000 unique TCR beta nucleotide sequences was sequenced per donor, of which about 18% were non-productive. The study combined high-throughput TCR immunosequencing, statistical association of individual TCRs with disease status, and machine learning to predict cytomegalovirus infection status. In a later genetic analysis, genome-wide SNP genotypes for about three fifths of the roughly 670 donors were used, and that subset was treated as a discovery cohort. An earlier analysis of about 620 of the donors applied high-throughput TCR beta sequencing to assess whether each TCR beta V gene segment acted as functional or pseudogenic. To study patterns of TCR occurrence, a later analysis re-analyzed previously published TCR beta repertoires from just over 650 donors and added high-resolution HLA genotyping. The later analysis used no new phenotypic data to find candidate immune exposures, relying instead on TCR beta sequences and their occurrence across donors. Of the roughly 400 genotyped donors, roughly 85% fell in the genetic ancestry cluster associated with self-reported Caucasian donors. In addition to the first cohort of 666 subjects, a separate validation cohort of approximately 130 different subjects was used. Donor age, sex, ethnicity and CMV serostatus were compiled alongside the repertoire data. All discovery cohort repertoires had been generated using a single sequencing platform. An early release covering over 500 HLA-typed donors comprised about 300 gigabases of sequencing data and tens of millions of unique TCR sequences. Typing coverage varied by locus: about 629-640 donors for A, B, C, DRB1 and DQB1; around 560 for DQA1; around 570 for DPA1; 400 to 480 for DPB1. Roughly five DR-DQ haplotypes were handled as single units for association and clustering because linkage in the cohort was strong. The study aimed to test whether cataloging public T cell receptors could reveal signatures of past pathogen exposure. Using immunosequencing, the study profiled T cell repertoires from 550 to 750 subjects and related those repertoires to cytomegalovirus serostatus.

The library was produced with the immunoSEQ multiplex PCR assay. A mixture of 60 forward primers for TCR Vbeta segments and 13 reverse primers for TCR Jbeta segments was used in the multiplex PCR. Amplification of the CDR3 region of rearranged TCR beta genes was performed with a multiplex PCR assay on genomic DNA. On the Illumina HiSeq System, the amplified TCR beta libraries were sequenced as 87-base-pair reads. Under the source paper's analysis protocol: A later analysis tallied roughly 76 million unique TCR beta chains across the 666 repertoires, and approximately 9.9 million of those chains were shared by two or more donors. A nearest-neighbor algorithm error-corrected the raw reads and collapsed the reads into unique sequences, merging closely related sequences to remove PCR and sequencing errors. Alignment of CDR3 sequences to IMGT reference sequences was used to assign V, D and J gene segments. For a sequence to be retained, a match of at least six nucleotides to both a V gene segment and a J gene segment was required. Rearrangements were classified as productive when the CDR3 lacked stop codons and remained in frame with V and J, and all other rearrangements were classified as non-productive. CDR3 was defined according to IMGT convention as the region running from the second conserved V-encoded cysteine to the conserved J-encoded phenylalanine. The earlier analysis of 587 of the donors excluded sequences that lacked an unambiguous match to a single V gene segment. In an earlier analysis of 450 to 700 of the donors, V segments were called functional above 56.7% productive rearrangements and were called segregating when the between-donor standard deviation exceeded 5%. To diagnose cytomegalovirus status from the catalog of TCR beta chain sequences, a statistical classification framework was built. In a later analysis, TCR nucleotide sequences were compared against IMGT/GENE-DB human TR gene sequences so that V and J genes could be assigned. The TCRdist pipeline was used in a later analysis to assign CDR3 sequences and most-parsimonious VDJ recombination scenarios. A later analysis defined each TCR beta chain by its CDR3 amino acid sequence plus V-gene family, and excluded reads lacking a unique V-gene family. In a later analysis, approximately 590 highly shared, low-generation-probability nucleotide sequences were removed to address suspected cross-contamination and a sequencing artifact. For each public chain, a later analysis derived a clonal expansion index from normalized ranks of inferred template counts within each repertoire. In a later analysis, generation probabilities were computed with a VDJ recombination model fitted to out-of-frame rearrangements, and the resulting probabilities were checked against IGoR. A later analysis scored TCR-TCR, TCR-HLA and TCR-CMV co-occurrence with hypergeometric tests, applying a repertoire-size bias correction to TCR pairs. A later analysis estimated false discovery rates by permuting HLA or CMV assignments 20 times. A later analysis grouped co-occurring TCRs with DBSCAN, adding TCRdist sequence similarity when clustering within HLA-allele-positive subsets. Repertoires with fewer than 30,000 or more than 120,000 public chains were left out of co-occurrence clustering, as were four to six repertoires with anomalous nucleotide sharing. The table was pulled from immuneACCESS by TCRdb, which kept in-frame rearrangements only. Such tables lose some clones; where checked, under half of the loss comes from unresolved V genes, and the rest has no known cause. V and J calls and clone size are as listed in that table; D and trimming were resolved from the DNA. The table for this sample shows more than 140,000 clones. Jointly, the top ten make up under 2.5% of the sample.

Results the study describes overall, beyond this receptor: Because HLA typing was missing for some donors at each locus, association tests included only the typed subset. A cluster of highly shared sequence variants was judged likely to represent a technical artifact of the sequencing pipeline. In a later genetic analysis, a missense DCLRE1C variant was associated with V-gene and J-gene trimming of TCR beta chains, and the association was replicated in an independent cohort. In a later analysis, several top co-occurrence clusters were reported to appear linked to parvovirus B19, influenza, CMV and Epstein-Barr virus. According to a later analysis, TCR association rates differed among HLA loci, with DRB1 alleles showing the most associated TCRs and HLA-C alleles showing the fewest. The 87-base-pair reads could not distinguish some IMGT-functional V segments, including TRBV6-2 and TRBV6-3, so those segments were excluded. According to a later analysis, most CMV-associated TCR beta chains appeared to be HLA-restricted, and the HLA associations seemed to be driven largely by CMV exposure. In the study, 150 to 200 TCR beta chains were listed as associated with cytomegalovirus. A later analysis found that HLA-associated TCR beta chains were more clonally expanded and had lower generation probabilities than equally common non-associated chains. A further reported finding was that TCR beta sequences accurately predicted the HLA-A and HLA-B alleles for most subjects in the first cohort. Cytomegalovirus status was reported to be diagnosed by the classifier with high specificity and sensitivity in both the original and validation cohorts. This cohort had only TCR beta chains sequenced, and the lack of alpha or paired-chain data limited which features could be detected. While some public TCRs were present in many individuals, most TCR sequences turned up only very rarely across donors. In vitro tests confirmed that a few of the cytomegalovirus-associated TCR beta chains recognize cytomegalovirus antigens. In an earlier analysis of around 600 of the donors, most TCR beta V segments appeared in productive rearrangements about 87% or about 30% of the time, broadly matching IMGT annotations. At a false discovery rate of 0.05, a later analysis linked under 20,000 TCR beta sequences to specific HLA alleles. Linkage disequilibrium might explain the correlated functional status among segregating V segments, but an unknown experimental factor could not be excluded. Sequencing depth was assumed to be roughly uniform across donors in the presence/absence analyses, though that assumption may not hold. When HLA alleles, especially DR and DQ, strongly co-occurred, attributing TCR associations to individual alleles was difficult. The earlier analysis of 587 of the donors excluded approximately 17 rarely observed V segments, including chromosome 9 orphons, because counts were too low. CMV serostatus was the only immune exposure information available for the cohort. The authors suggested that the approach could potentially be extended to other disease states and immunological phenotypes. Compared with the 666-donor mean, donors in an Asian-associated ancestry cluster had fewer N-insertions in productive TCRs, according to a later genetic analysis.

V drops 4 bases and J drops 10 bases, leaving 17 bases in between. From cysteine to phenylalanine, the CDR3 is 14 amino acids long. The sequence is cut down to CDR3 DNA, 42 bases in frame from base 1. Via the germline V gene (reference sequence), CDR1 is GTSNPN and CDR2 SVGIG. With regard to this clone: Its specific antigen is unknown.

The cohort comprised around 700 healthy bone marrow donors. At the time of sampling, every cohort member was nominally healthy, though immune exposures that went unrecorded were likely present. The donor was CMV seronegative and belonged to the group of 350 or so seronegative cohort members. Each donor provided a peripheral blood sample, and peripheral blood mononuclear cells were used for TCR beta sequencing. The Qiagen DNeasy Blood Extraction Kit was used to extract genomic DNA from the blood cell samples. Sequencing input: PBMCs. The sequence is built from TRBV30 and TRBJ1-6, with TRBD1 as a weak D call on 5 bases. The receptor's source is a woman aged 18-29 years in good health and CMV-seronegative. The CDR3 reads CAWTLSGKRSPLHF. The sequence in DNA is TGTGCCTGGACCCTGTCAGGGAAGAGGTCACCCCTCCACTTT.